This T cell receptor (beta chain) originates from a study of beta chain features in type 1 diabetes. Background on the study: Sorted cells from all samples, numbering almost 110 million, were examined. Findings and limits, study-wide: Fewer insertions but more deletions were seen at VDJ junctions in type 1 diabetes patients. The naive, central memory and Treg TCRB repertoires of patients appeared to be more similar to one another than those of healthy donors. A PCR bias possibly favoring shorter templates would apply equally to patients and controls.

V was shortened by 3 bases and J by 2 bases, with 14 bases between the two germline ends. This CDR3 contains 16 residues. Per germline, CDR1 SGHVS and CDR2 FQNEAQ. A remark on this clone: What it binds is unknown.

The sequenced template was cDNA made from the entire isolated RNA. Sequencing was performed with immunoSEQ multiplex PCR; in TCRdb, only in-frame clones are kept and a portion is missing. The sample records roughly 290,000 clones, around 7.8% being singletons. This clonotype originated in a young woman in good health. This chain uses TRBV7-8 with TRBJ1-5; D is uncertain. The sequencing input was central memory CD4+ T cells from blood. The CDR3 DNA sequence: TGTGCCAGCAGCTTTTCATCCGCCAGACGCAATCAGCCCCAGCATTTT. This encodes CASSFSSARRNQPQHF. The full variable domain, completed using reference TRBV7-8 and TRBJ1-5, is GAGVSQSPRYKVAKRGQDVALRCDPISGHVSLFWYQQALGQGPEFLTYFQNEAQLDKSGLPSDRFFAERPEGSVSTLKIQRTQQEDSAVYLCASSFSSARRNQPQHFGDGTRLSIL.